This entry is about one T cell receptor (beta chain). Its antigen is currently not known. Within one base of it there is no much larger clone, and no base qualities were kept. The data were produced on an Illumina HiSeq 2500. Quantitative 5'-RACE with molecular barcodes was the method used to prepare the TCR beta libraries. The study's processing was this. Disease-linked TCR variants were identified with a new computational method built on a probabilistic model of VDJ rearrangement. Clones were called with MiXCR by TCRdb after fastp trimmed the public reads at Q25, and only in-frame beta chains were retained. Duplicate CDR3 protein sequences are folded into a single record with the most common DNA and genes. The V and J calls shown here were made by TCRdb, not taken from the authors' results. Present in this sample are just under 550,000 distinct CDR3 sequences, approximately 11% of which were seen just once. The ten largest make up under 7.5% of the sample.

This entry belongs to a study of CD8 T cells in ankylosing spondylitis (dated by TCRdb to about 2017). Broadly, across the study: The study profiled T cell receptor beta repertoires in healthy donors and ankylosing spondylitis patients to find disease-linked TCR variants. Peripheral blood samples were taken, and synovial fluid was additionally collected from ankylosing spondylitis patients. The full study cohort was made up of 25 ankylosing spondylitis patients and 108 healthy donors.

General findings and caveats noted by the study authors: Significant enrichment of the disease-linked clones was reported in matched synovial fluid samples from ankylosing spondylitis patients. The disease-linked clones showed a CD8+ phenotype and occurred at relatively low frequencies in peripheral blood. Some TCR beta motif variants had previously been reported in synovial fluid and blood of reactive arthritis patients, which suggested common disease-initiation mechanisms. A TCR beta motif made up of about eight highly homologous amino acid variants appeared to be characteristic of blood from ankylosing spondylitis patients.

The CDR3 runs 15 residues from the cysteine to the phenylalanine. Only the CDR3 region is kept as DNA, spanning 45 bases read in frame from base 1. Taken from the germline V gene (reference sequence), the CDR1 and CDR2 loops are WNHNN and SYGVQD. The sequenced material came from blood, either unsorted or a sorted T cell fraction (not recorded which). The sequence was obtained from a male donor with ankylosing spondylitis. The sequence is built from TRBV10-1 and TRBJ2-2, with 9 bases aligning to TRBD1. The CDR3 here reads CTWLRQGDYTGELFF. The DNA sequence is as follows: TGCACATGGCTCAGACAGGGGGACTACACCGGGGAGCTGTTTTTT.